The rows below give T cell receptor beta chains drawn from one sample of a study of T-cell memory formation after mild COVID-19. One entry per CDR3 protein results from TCRdb running MiXCR on the 5' RACE reads. Counted here are under 250,000 distinct CDR3 sequences, 9.5% occurring once; the ten biggest clones make up 3.5%. Sequencing input: PBMCs or a T cell subset sorted from them (not recorded which). These receptors originate from a man aged 18-30 years who had mild COVID-19 (a few samples of this study predate the infection). Cell type and time point are not known. The CDR3 runs from the conserved cysteine through the conserved F or W. D genes are given only for firm matches. The size entry is marked missing in some rows and otherwise reads once, few, many or a size class.

d_call,j_call,v_call,clone_size,cdr3_aa,cdr3_nt
TRBD2,TRBJ2-5,TRBV5-4,-,CASSLDGGTGETQYF,TGTGCCAGCAGCTTGGACGGGGGGACGGGAGAGACCCAGTACTTC
-,TRBJ1-4,TRBV5-1,few,CASSLDREPNEKLFF,TGCGCCAGCAGCTTGGACAGGGAGCCTAATGAAAAACTGTTTTTT
TRBD1,TRBJ1-4,TRBV20-1,-,CSAVRDRKLFF,TGCAGTGCAGTAAGGGACAGGAAGCTGTTTTTT
-,TRBJ2-1,TRBV23-1,-,CASSHPWEDNEQFF,TGCGCCAGCAGTCACCCCTGGGAGGACAATGAGCAGTTCTTC
-,TRBJ1-6,TRBV27,many,CASSFGRSSYNSPLHF,TGTGCCAGCAGCTTCGGTCGCAGCTCCTATAATTCACCCCTCCACTTT
-,TRBJ2-5,TRBV20-1,few,CSASTGRVLGETQYF,TGCAGTGCTAGTACAGGGAGAGTATTGGGCGAGACCCAGTACTTC
-,TRBJ1-4,TRBV7-2,-,CASSPGGPSSEKLFF,TGTGCCAGCAGCCCAGGAGGGCCGAGTAGTGAAAAACTGTTTTTT
TRBD1,TRBJ2-5,TRBV25-1,many,CASSDLTGTGVETQYF,TGTGCCAGCAGTGATCTAACCGGGACAGGGGTCGAGACCCAGTACTTC
-,TRBJ2-3,TRBV4-3,few,CASSQDWNTDTQYF,TGCGCCAGCAGCCAAGATTGGAACACAGATACGCAGTATTTT
-,TRBJ1-1,TRBV12-3/TRBV12-4,few,CASSSGVMNTEAFF,TGTGCCAGCAGCTCAGGGGTCATGAACACTGAAGCTTTCTTT
TRBD1,TRBJ2-3,TRBV12-3/TRBV12-4,-,CASRIGTGADTQYF,TGTGCCAGCCGAATCGGGACAGGGGCAGATACGCAGTATTTT
-,TRBJ1-1,TRBV5-1,few,CASRSESNTEAFF,TGCGCCAGCAGATCAGAGAGTAACACTGAAGCTTTCTTT
-,TRBJ1-6,TRBV6-5,-,CASSYGGTWDSPLHF,TGTGCCAGCAGTTATGGGGGGACTTGGGATTCACCCCTCCACTTT
TRBD1,TRBJ2-3,TRBV6-5,-,CASSYRTGAGTDTQYF,TGTGCCAGCAGTTACAGGACAGGGGCTGGCACAGATACGCAGTATTTT
-,TRBJ1-6,TRBV27,few,CASSQSLSANSPLHF,TGTGCCAGCAGCCAGAGCCTGTCAGCTAATTCACCCCTCCACTTT
-,TRBJ1-1,TRBV4-3,few,CASSTDLHTSSVEAFF,TGCGCCAGCAGCACTGACCTTCACACCTCTTCCGTCGAGGCTTTCTTT
-,TRBJ2-7,TRBV4-1,many,CASSQDWQGETSEQYF,TGCGCCAGCAGCCAAGATTGGCAGGGCGAAACCTCCGAGCAGTACTTC
-,TRBJ1-1,TRBV7-9,-,CASSFGQAAFF,TGTGCCAGCAGCTTCGGCCAGGCAGCTTTCTTT
-,TRBJ1-5,TRBV6-2/TRBV6-3,-,CASSSAGIGNQPQHF,TGTGCCAGCAGCTCCGCCGGAATCGGCAATCAGCCCCAGCATTTT
-,TRBJ2-7,TRBV12-3/TRBV12-4,-,CASSVWGSYEQYF,TGTGCCAGCAGTGTCTGGGGTTCCTACGAGCAGTACTTC
-,TRBJ2-5,TRBV4-1,few,CASSYIAVQETQYF,TGCGCCAGCAGCTACATAGCGGTCCAAGAGACCCAGTACTTC
TRBD2,TRBJ2-3,TRBV20-1,few,CSARLLAGAGDTQYF,TGCAGTGCTAGATTACTAGCGGGGGCCGGAGATACGCAGTATTTT
-,TRBJ2-5,TRBV7-9,many,CASSYDLQETQYF,TGTGCCAGCAGCTACGACTTACAAGAGACCCAGTACTTC
TRBD1,TRBJ2-5,TRBV7-7,few,CASSSWTGAETQYF,TGTGCCAGCAGCTCCTGGACAGGGGCTGAGACCCAGTACTTC
TRBD2,TRBJ2-7,TRBV28,few,CASTPTSSTYEQYF,TGTGCCAGCACCCCGACTAGCTCTACCTACGAGCAGTACTTC
TRBD2,TRBJ2-3,TRBV12-3/TRBV12-4,many,CASSLALAGGTDTQYF,TGTGCCAGCAGTTTAGCGCTAGCGGGGGGCACAGATACGCAGTATTTT
-,TRBJ1-2,TRBV5-6,few,CASSLLNRNYGYTF,TGTGCCAGCAGCTTGCTAAACAGAAACTATGGCTACACCTTC
-,TRBJ2-3,TRBV5-8,-,CASSPAGGLGTDTQYF,TGTGCCAGCAGCCCGGCAGGAGGGTTGGGCACAGATACGCAGTATTTT
TRBD1,TRBJ1-5,TRBV7-2,few,CASSPNRGEQPQHF,TGTGCCAGCAGCCCGAACAGGGGGGAGCAGCCCCAGCATTTT
TRBD2,TRBJ2-5,TRBV18,-,CASSRDYGDETQYF,TGTGCCAGCTCGCGGGACTACGGGGACGAGACCCAGTACTTC
-,TRBJ2-1,TRBV20-1,few,CSAPPRLAYNEQFF,TGCAGTGCCCCGCCGAGACTAGCCTACAATGAGCAGTTCTTC